A single T cell receptor (beta chain) is shown here with its context. Its matching antigen is unknown. This sample stems from a study of metastatic and nonmetastatic thyroid tumors. Study details: Malignant thyroid and benign thyroid patients provided blood and tumor or nodule tissue whose repertoires were compared.

Thyroid surgery was performed in patients who had received no treatment beforehand. Broader study findings: As reported, TCR beta diversity in blood and tumor was significantly higher in malignant thyroid tumors than in benign nodules.

As processed by the authors: CDR3 was compared across clinicopathological groups, and the resulting differences were used to build a distant-metastasis classifier for papillary thyroid cancer. TCRdb used MiXCR to call clones anew from the PCR reads. Clone size and V and J calls follow TCRdb, not the original study. The sample lists tens of thousands of clones, less than 45% seen once, with about a fifth in the top ten. J was trimmed by 5 bases and V by 7 bases; bases with no gene match: 7. The germline CDR1 and CDR2 sequences are DFQATT and SNEGSKA (reference sequence). CDR3 length equals 12 residues.

This sequence joins TRBV20-1 and TRBJ2-7; TRBD1 agrees at 8 bases. Sequences were obtained from blood. The sequence came from a male donor with papillary thyroid cancer or a benign thyroid nodule (not recorded which). Some clones in this sample may be carry-over from other donors' samples. The CDR3: CSVSQGADEQYF. In DNA, the CDR3 is TGCAGTGTCAGCCAGGGGGCGGACGAGCAGTACTTC.